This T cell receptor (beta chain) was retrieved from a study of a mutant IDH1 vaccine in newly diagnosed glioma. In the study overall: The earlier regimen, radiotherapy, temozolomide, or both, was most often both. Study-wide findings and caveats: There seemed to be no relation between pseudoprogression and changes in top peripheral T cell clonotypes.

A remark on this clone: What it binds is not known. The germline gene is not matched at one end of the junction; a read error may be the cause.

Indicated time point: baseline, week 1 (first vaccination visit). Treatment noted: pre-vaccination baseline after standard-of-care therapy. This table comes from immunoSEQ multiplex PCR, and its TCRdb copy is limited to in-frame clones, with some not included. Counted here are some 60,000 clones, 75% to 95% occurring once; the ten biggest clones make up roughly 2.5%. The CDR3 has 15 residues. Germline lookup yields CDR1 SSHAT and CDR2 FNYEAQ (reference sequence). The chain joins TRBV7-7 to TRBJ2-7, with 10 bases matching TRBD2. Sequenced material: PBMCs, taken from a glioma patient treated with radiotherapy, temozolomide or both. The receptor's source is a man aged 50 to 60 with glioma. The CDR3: CASSPGLAASYEQYF. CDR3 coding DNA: TGTGCTAGCAGCCCCGGACTAGCGGCATCCTACGAGCAGTACTTC.